The 6 T cell receptor beta chains below come from one sample, sequenced in a study of blood T cell repertoires in COVID-19. Using immunoSEQ multiplex PCR, the repertoire was profiled, and TCRdb retains in-frame clones only, with some absent. The sample has fewer than 200,000 clones; around 80% are singletons. The sample consisted of PBMCs or T cells enriched from blood (not recorded which). The source of these receptors is a man aged 50 to 59 who had recovered from COVID-19.

V is TRBV19 and J is TRBJ2-2; D is undetermined. V gave up 0 bases and J gave up 4 bases, with 6 bases separating them. CDR3 length: 14 residues. Germline-derived CDR1 and CDR2 are LNHDA and SQIVND (reference sequence). The CDR3 nucleotides are TGTGCCAGTAGTATAGAACGCAGCACCGGGGAGCTGTTTTTT. This translates into CASSIERSTGELFF.

This clone was observed a few times. The genes are TRBV19 and TRBJ1-2; the D is unclear. The CDR3 covers 14 residues. V lost 4 bases, J lost 4 bases, and 13 bases lay in between. CDR1 is LNHDA and CDR2 is SQIVND in the germline V gene (reference sequence). The CDR3 DNA reads TGTGCCAGTAGTAATCCGGATCTAGGCTATGGCTACACCTTC. It yields the protein CASSNPDLGYGYTF.

This chain joins TRBV4-1 and TRBJ2-3, with 9 bases lining up with TRBD1. After removal of 1 base from V and 4 bases from J, the junction contained 3 bases not matched to a gene. The CDR3 covers 15 residues. Germline lookup yields CDR1 MGHRA and CDR2 YSYEKL. CDR3 sequence: CASSQGDREPDTQYF. As DNA, the CDR3 is TGCGCCAGCAGCCAAGGGGACAGGGAACCAGATACGCAGTATTTT.

The genes are TRBV6-2 or TRBV6-3 and TRBJ2-7, with D tentatively TRBD1 (6 bases). The CDR3 sequence is 15 residues long. The germline V gene encodes CDR1 MNHEY and CDR2 SVGEGT. With 6 bases removed from V and 2 bases from J, the gap between germline ends came to 17 bases. CDR3 sequence reads: CASSPARDTTYEQYF. The CDR3 DNA is TGTGCCAGCAGCCCAGCCCGGGACACCACCTACGAGCAGTACTTC.

The V and J genes are TRBV4-1 and TRBJ2-5; maybe TRBD2 (6 bases). V dropped 0 bases and J dropped 1 base, with 15 bases sitting between them. This CDR3 is 17 amino acids long. Per germline, CDR1 MGHRA and CDR2 YSYEKL. The CDR3 nucleotides are TGCGCCAGCAGCCAAGATCTTGGGGGAGGAGTCCAAGAGACCCAGTACTTC. The encoded protein is CASSQDLGGGVQETQYF.

In its sample, this clone was seen a few times. The rearrangement uses TRBV5-1 and TRBJ2-2; D is ambiguous. Germline values: CDR1 SGHRS, CDR2 YFSETQ. V lost 4 bases and J 5 bases, leaving 9 bases between the germline ends. This CDR3 region has 13 residues. As DNA, the CDR3 is TGCGCCAGCAGCCCCAGGATAACCGGGGAGCTGTTTTTT. It is translated as CASSPRITGELFF.